One sample yielded the 12 T cell receptor beta chains listed below, sequenced in a study of blood T cell repertoires in COVID-19. Sequencing used immunoSEQ multiplex PCR; TCRdb keeps in-frame clones, though not all of them. The sample includes 56,000 or so clones, 65% to 85% of them seen just once. Sequencing used peripheral blood. The receptors stem from a woman in her seventies with acute or convalescent COVID-19.

The chain recombines TRBV6-1 with TRBJ1-2; D not resolved. Germline loops: CDR1 MNHNS, CDR2 SASEGT. Trimming cost V 1 base and J 0 bases, with 9 bases left between them. CDR3 length equals 15 residues. The CDR3 loop reads CASSEGRRSNYGYTF. The CDR3, as DNA: TGTGCCAGCAGTGAAGGACGGAGGTCTAACTATGGCTACACCTTC.

This clone was seen a single time. This sequence joins TRBV24-1 and TRBJ1-2; 7 bases map to TRBD1. CDR3 length: 13 amino acids. Germline assignment: CDR1 KGHDR and CDR2 SFDVKD. V trimming: 7 bases; J trimming: 2 bases; junction bases outside the gene matches: 3. The CDR3 region has the DNA TGTGCCACCAGCTTGACAGGGAACTATGGCTACACCTTC. Its protein is CATSLTGNYGYTF.

The chain recombines TRBV21-1 with TRBJ2-6; the D call in the table, TRBD1, was not verified against the DNA. TRBV21-1 is tagged as a pseudogene. The CDR3 has 18 amino acids. The CDR3 DNA follows: TGTGCCAGCAGCAGGGGCCGGGACAGCATCTCTGGGGCCAACGTCCTGACTTTC. This gives the protein CASSRGRDSISGANVLTF.

This clone was detected once. The chain has TRBV28 and TRBJ2-5; TRBD1 aligns across 7 bases. This CDR3 has 16 amino acids. The trim removed 6 bases at V and 4 bases at J, leaving 14 bases unmatched. CDR1 and CDR2 from the germline V gene are MDHEN and SYDVKM. The CDR3 is CASRSPRQGGRETQYF. The DNA of the CDR3 is TGTGCCAGCAGGAGCCCCCGACAGGGTGGGAGAGAGACCCAGTACTTC.

The chain has TRBV5-1 and TRBJ2-5, with D possibly TRBD1 on 6 matching bases. Germline CDR1 and CDR2: SGHRS and YFSETQ. This CDR3 contains 14 residues. Trimming pared 3 bases from V and 2 bases from J, leaving 11 bases between. CDR3 loop: CASSWTAVQETQYF. In nucleotides, the CDR3 is TGCGCCAGCAGCTGGACAGCAGTACAAGAGACCCAGTACTTC.

This rearrangement joins TRBV2 to TRBJ1-3, with D possibly being TRBD1 (5 bases). With 7 bases removed from V and 0 bases from J, the gap between germline ends came to 16 bases. From germline, CDR1 is SNHLY and CDR2 FYNNEI. The CDR3 length is 16 residues. CDR3 protein: CASKDRGLSSGNTIYF. The CDR3 DNA sequence: TGTGCCAGCAAGGATAGGGGCCTCTCCTCTGGAAACACCATATATTTT.

The chain is built from TRBV5-1 and TRBJ2-1, with 15 bases that match TRBD2. The V segment lost 4 bases and the J segment 8 bases; nucleotides outside the gene matches: 7. CDR3 length: 16 residues. Germline CDR1 reads SGHRS; CDR2 reads YFSETQ. Written as DNA, the CDR3 is TGCGCCAGCAGCCTTGGACTAGCGGGGGGGAGTGATGAGCAGTTCTTC. This sequence encodes CASSLGLAGGSDEQFF.

The chain employs TRBV5-8 and TRBJ2-3, with 7 bases that match TRBD1. J lost 7 bases, V lost 4 bases, and 15 bases had no gene match. The CDR3 loop spans 16 amino acids. Germline CDR1 is SGHTS and CDR2 is YDEGEE. In DNA form, the CDR3 reads TGTGCCAGCAGCCGCACCCGGGACAGTGGCACGAATACGCAGTATTTT. Translated, it gives CASSRTRDSGTNTQYF.

The rearrangement links TRBV25-1 to TRBJ2-2; D not resolved. The CDR3 consists of 14 residues. In germline, CDR1 is MGHDK, CDR2 SYGVNS. V was trimmed by 8 bases and J by 0 bases, leaving 10 bases between them. CDR3 protein: CASGRHSNTGELFF. The CDR3 nucleotides read TGTGCCAGCGGTCGACACTCGAACACCGGGGAGCTGTTTTTT. Variable domain in full (rest from reference TRBV25-1 and TRBJ2-2): EADIYQTPRYLVIGTGKKITLECSQTMGHDKMYWYQQDPGMELHLIHYSYGVNSTEKGDLSSESTVSRIRTEHFPLTLESARPSHTSQYLCASGRHSNTGELFFGEGSRLTVL.

The chain has TRBV6-4 and TRBJ2-1; 11 bases map to TRBD2. The CDR3 totals 15 residues. The germline CDR1 and CDR2 sequences are MRHNA and SNTAGT. The J segment lost 7 bases and the V segment lost 2 bases, leaving 4 bases of the junction unmatched. The chain's CDR3 is CASSDRASGGNEQFF. The CDR3, as DNA: TGTGCCAGCAGTGACAGGGCTAGCGGGGGGAATGAGCAGTTCTTC.

The J gene is TRBJ1-3, the V gene TRBV12-5, with D tentatively TRBD1 (5 bases). The CDR3 is 16 residues long. V was clipped by 5 bases and J by 0 bases, with 14 bases between them. Germline CDR1 and CDR2: LGHNT and FRNRAP. CDR3 amino acids: CASGNRDFGSGNTIYF. The CDR3 region has the DNA TGTGCTAGTGGTAACCGGGACTTCGGCTCTGGAAACACCATATATTTT.

This clone was seen more than once but under ten times. The rearrangement uses TRBV7-8 and TRBJ1-2, with unresolved D. CDR1 is SGHVS, CDR2 FQNEAQ, per germline. This CDR3 is 13 amino acids long. V lost 5 bases, J lost 5 bases, and 12 bases lay in between. CDR3 region: CASSLISSYGYTF. CDR3 DNA: TGTGCCAGCAGCCTAATCAGTTCGTATGGCTACACCTTC.